This TCR beta chain was obtained from a study of T and B cells in COVID-19 patients. Study-level results: Active COVID-19 showed highly clonal TRB repertoires; recovery showed diversity and richness above healthy donors.

TRB was amplified from approximately 250-480 ng of blood genomic DNA. V gave up 0 bases and J gave up 2 bases, with 5 bases separating them. Germline V gene data show CDR1 as SGHNT and CDR2 as YYREEE (reference sequence). This CDR3 has 13 residues. Judged by abundance, this clonotype is medium-sized (0.01 to 0.1%). As yet, its antigen is unknown. Multiplex PCR with BIOMED2 TRB-A/B primer pools amplified TRB rearrangements. One entry per CDR3 protein results from TCRdb running MiXCR on the multiplex PCR reads. The table records roughly 5,800 distinct CDR3 sequences, about 24% of them present only once. The rearrangement uses TRBV5-4 and TRBJ2-5; D ambiguous. This clonotype originated in a human donor with active COVID-19. Input material: blood. CDR3 residues: CASSLEAQETQYF. As DNA, the CDR3 is TGTGCCAGCAGCTTGGAAGCGCAAGAGACCCAGTACTTC.